The 21 T cell receptor beta chains presented below share a single source sample, sequenced in a study of T cell responses to AZD1222 COVID-19 vaccine. Only in-frame clones appear in the TCRdb table, and some are missing; sequencing was by immunoSEQ multiplex PCR. The sample yields about 110,000 clones, about 90% seen once. The sequences come from peripheral blood, collected on day 0 of AZD1222 vaccination. All receptors come from an adult in good health.

The chain combines TRBV6-5 with TRBJ2-7; D unclear. The V gene lost 5 bases and the J gene lost 5 bases, with 7 bases spanning the gap. Germline V gene lookup returns CDR1 MNHEY and CDR2 SVGAGI. CDR3 size: 11 residues. CDR3 protein: CASSRANEQYF. The CDR3 bases are TGTGCCAGCAGTAGAGCGAACGAGCAGTACTTC.

The chain has TRBV10-3 and TRBJ1-1, with 9 bases that match TRBD1. V trimming: 6 bases; J trimming: 1 base; junction bases outside the gene matches: 3. CDR3 length: 14 residues. Germline CDR1 is ENHRY and CDR2 is SYGVKD. The CDR3: CAIRKGQGNTEAFF. Here the CDR3 DNA reads TGTGCCATCAGAAAGGGACAGGGGAACACTGAAGCTTTCTTT.

The chain joins TRBV12-3 or TRBV12-4 to TRBJ2-3; D ambiguous. V was pared by 8 bases and J by 6 bases, with 6 bases between. The CDR3 sequence is 10 residues long. In nucleotides, the CDR3 is TGTGCCAGCGGCTGGGATACGCAGTATTTT. This sequence encodes CASGWDTQYF.

This sequence joins TRBV5-1 and TRBJ2-7; D possibly corresponds to TRBD2 (5 bases). Trimming cost V 4 bases and J 2 bases, with 13 bases left between them. There are 14 residues in the CDR3. In germline, CDR1 is SGHRS, CDR2 YFSETQ. The CDR3 coding sequence is TGCGCCAGCAGCCGTGGGAGCAGCCCCTACGAGCAGTACTTC. Translated: CASSRGSSPYEQYF.

The V gene is TRBV9, the J gene TRBJ1-2, with D tentatively TRBD1 (5 bases). V dropped 9 bases and J dropped 6 bases, with 12 bases sitting between them. There are 11 residues in the CDR3. CDR1 and CDR2 (germline): SGDLS, YYNGEE. As DNA, the CDR3 is TGTGCCACCTGGGGGGTTCATGGCTACACCTTC. This gives the protein CATWGVHGYTF.

This clone was seen just once. This rearrangement joins TRBV5-5 to TRBJ1-1; TRBD1 might be the D (6 bases). Trimming took off 1 base at V and 5 bases at J, with 12 bases between the two ends. The CDR3 spans 14 residues. CDR1 and CDR2 from the germline V gene are SGHKS and YYEKEE (reference sequence). The CDR3 coding sequence is TGTGCCAGCAGCTTGACGGGGGCGAAGACTGAAGCTTTCTTT. Protein product: CASSLTGAKTEAFF.

The gene calls are TRBV7-2 and TRBJ2-3, with 11 bases identical to TRBD2. This CDR3 is built from 15 residues. Germline V CDR1 and CDR2: SGHTA, FQGNSA. Losses at the gene ends were 5 bases for V and 5 bases for J; bases not matched to a gene: 6. For the CDR3, the DNA is TGTGCCAGCAGCCTCTATGGGACTAGCGGAGATACGCAGTATTTT. Protein: CASSLYGTSGDTQYF.

The chain has TRBV15 and TRBJ1-5, with 7 bases fitting TRBD1. The germline CDR1 and CDR2 sequences are LNHNV and YYDKDF (reference sequence). The V and J ends lost 1 base and 7 bases, in that order; junction bases with no gene match: 7. The CDR3 contains 15 residues. The CDR3, as DNA: TGTGCCACCAGCAGAGCCGACAGGGTTAGGCAGCCCCAGCATTTT. It specifies CATSRADRVRQPQHF.

The chain carries TRBV5-1 and TRBJ1-4; D gene unclear. Trimming removed 5 bases at V and 4 bases at J, with 12 bases between. Germline V gene lookup returns CDR1 SGHRS and CDR2 YFSETQ. CDR3 size: 14 residues. CDR3 nucleotide sequence: TGCGCCAGCAGTCAAGGGAGGGATAATGAAAAACTGTTTTTT. This gives the protein CASSQGRDNEKLFF. The complete variable domain, with remaining parts taken from reference TRBV5-1 and TRBJ1-4, reads KAGVTQTPRYLIKTRGQQVTLSCSPISGHRSVSWYQQTPGQGLQFLFEYFSETQRNKGNFPGRFSGRQFSNSRSEMNVSTLELGDSALYLCASSQGRDNEKLFFGSGTQLSVL.

The CDR3 DNA sequence: TGTGCCAGCAGCTGGCAGGGGGACACTGAAGCTTTCTTT. The encoded protein is CASSWQGDTEAFF. The chain combines TRBV7-9 with TRBJ1-1; 7 bases match TRBD1. J lost 3 bases, V lost 4 bases, and 2 bases had no gene match. Germline lookup yields CDR1 SEHNR and CDR2 FQNEAQ (reference sequence). CDR3 size: 13 residues. The complete variable domain, with remaining parts taken from reference TRBV7-9 and TRBJ1-1, reads DTGVSQNPRHKITKRGQNVTFRCDPISEHNRLYWYRQTLGQGPEFLTYFQNEAQLEKSRLLSDRFSAERPKGSFSTLEIQRTEQGDSAMYLCASSWQGDTEAFFGQGTRLTVV.

This clone was counted between two and nine times. Other DNA sequences in this sample translate to the same CDR3. The J gene is TRBJ1-1, the V gene TRBV14; 7 bases align to TRBD1. The germline gives CDR1 SGHDN, CDR2 FVKESK. CDR3 length equals 15 residues. With V trimmed by 6 bases and J by 2 bases, 9 bases remained unmatched. In nucleotides, the CDR3 is TGTGCCAGCAGTCGTCTTACAGGGGCAAACACTGAAGCTTTCTTT. It yields the protein CASSRLTGANTEAFF.

J is TRBJ1-1 and V is TRBV5-5, with D hard to call. From germline, CDR1 is SGHKS and CDR2 YYEKEE (reference sequence). CDR3 size: 13 residues. V was clipped by 3 bases and J by 6 bases, with 12 bases between them. The CDR3 sequence: CASSSLNVPEAFF. The CDR3 DNA reads as TGTGCCAGCAGCTCGCTTAATGTACCTGAAGCTTTCTTT.

The chain recombines TRBV2 with TRBJ1-1, with D possibly TRBD1 on 6 matching bases. CDR3 length: 15 amino acids. Trimming pared 1 base from V and 0 bases from J, leaving 9 bases between. Germline V gene sequence: CDR1 SNHLY, CDR2 FYNNEI. In DNA form, the CDR3 reads TGTGCCAGCAGTGAAGAACAGGGAATGAACACTGAAGCTTTCTTT. The encoded protein is CASSEEQGMNTEAFF.

This chain connects TRBV28 to TRBJ1-1; maybe TRBD1 (5 bases). CDR1 and CDR2 (germline): MDHEN, SYDVKM. The CDR3 spans 14 residues. The V gene lost 7 bases and the J gene lost 4 bases, with 16 bases spanning the gap. The CDR3 DNA reads TGTGCCAGCACCTCGGGGCCCACGAGCACTGAAGCTTTCTTT. Amino acid sequence: CASTSGPTSTEAFF.

The chain couples TRBV18 to TRBJ2-3; 8 bases line up with TRBD1. The CDR3 has 11 residues. Per germline, CDR1 KGHSH and CDR2 LQKENI. Losses at the gene ends were 6 bases for V and 11 bases for J; bases not matched to a gene: 4. CDR3 bases: TGTGCCAGCTCTCTAGGACAGGGGCAGTATTTT. It translates to CASSLGQGQYF.

The chain employs TRBV28 and TRBJ1-2; D may be TRBD1 (6 bases). With 3 bases removed from V and 7 bases from J, the gap between germline ends came to 15 bases. The CDR3 consists of 14 residues. Germline CDR1 and CDR2: MDHEN and SYDVKM. The CDR3 nucleotides are TGTGCCAGCAGTTTTACAACAGGGAGAATTGGCTACACCTTC. Amino acids: CASSFTTGRIGYTF.

The genes are TRBV13 and TRBJ1-1; D gene unclear. CDR1 is PRHDT and CDR2 is FYEKMQ in the germline V gene (reference sequence). The length of the CDR3 is 14 residues. Trimming removed 5 bases from V and 1 base from J, with 11 bases in between. The DNA for the CDR3 is TGTGCCAGCAGCAGATACAGTGGGAACACTGAAGCTTTCTTT. This translates into CASSRYSGNTEAFF. Looking up the rest from reference TRBV13 and TRBJ1-1 gives the full variable domain: AAGVIQSPRHLIKEKRETATLKCYPIPRHDTVYWYQQGPGQDPQFLISFYEKMQSDKGSIPDRFSAQQFSDYHSELNMSSLELGDSALYFCASSRYSGNTEAFFGQGTRLTVV.

The V gene is TRBV7-9, the J gene TRBJ1-1; D gene uncertain. CDR1 SEHNR and CDR2 FQNEAQ come from the germline V gene (reference sequence). Trimming stripped 5 bases from V and 3 bases from J, with 7 bases between. This CDR3 is built from 12 residues. CDR3 in DNA: TGTGCCAGCAGCGAGGTTTACACTGAAGCTTTCTTT. Translated, it gives CASSEVYTEAFF. The variable domain in full, with the rest retrieved from reference TRBV7-9 and TRBJ1-1, is DTGVSQNPRHKITKRGQNVTFRCDPISEHNRLYWYRQTLGQGPEFLTYFQNEAQLEKSRLLSDRFSAERPKGSFSTLEIQRTEQGDSAMYLCASSEVYTEAFFGQGTRLTVV.

The chain combines TRBV28 with TRBJ2-7, with 7 bases fitting TRBD2. The CDR3 is 14 amino acids. Losses at the gene ends were 5 bases for V and 1 base for J; bases not matched to a gene: 5. CDR1 MDHEN and CDR2 SYDVKM come from the germline V gene. CDR3 in DNA: TGTGCCAGCAGTCCCCTGCGGGGGTCCTACGAGCAGTACTTC. Protein product: CASSPLRGSYEQYF.

This rearrangement joins TRBV30 to TRBJ1-3, with D possibly matching TRBD1 (5 bases). With 0 bases removed from V and 3 bases from J, the gap between germline ends came to 12 bases. The CDR3 is made up of 15 amino acids. In germline, CDR1 is GTSNPN, CDR2 SVGIG (reference sequence). In DNA, the CDR3 is TGTGCCTGGAGTGTAGGAAGGGGCCGTGGAAACACCATATATTTT. It is translated as CAWSVGRGRGNTIYF. Full variable domain (rest looked up from reference TRBV30 and TRBJ1-3): SQTIHQWPATLVQPVGSPLSLECTVEGTSNPNLYWYRQAAGRGLQLLFYSVGIGQISSEVPQNLSASRPQDRQFILSSKKLLLSDSGFYLCAWSVGRGRGNTIYFGEGSWLTVV.

This clone was picked up one time. The rearrangement joins TRBV3-1 (or the pseudogene TRBV3-2) to TRBJ2-7, with 8 bases matching TRBD2. The germline gives CDR1 LGHDT, CDR2 YNNKEL (reference sequence). J was trimmed by 4 bases and V by 8 bases; bases with no gene match: 10. The CDR3 has 14 residues. CDR3 bases: TGTGCCAGCTCATTCGCGGGGGGCCGATACGAGCAGTACTTC. As protein: CASSFAGGRYEQYF.